This T cell receptor beta chain was sequenced in a study of EBV T-cell therapy then PD-1 blockade in nasopharyngeal carcinoma. In the case of this clone: No antigen is known for it.

Trimming left V 6 bases short and J 4 bases short, with 21 bases between. From germline, CDR1 is MDHEN and CDR2 SYDVKM. The CDR3 has 16 residues. The treatment denotes: AdE1-LMPpoly-expanded autologous EBV-specific T-cell therapy followed by anti-PD-1 nivolumab. The table came from immunoSEQ multiplex PCR; TCRdb's copy has only in-frame clones and leaves some out. The profile shows approximately 21,000 clones, roughly 84% of them singletons. V gene TRBV28 combines with J gene TRBJ1-1, with D maybe TRBD1 (5 bases). This material consisted of CD8+ T cells from blood, taken at approximately day 60 from a patient whose treatment included autologous EBV-specific T cells and nivolumab. The sequence was collected from a middle-aged man with nasopharyngeal carcinoma. As DNA, the CDR3 is TGTGCCAGCAGAGAACGGGACCAGCCCATACCCACTGAAGCTTTCTTT. The encoded protein is CASRERDQPIPTEAFF.